The clone carrying this T cell receptor (beta chain) was counted between two and nine times. Antigen: not known. Germline values: CDR1 MNHEY, CDR2 SVGAGI. The CDR3 has 14 residues. Trimming shortened V by 4 bases and J by 4 bases, and 13 bases separated the two germline ends. The authors used template switching to add a universal primer site and gave cDNA unique molecular identifiers. TCRdb re-derived calls from the 5' RACE reads in MiXCR, one entry per CDR3 protein. In the table there are around 670,000 distinct CDR3 sequences, roughly 6.2% of which are singletons. The sample belongs to a study of identical twins. General observations from the study: The study found that models underestimated out-of-frame TCR alpha sharing in monozygotic twins.

This chain uses TRBV6-5 with TRBJ1-2; D is ambiguous. The TCR sequence derives from a man younger than 35 in good health. Sequencing was performed on naive T cells sorted from blood. The CDR3 reads CASSSKTSGYGYTF. The CDR3 nucleotides read TGTGCCAGCAGTTCGAAGACTAGTGGCTATGGCTACACCTTC.